The sequence of this T cell receptor (beta chain) was determined in a study of cytomegalovirus exposure and HLA in healthy donors. V was pared by 4 bases and J by 7 bases, with 15 bases of the junction left unmatched. Germline V gene data show CDR1 as SGHRS and CDR2 as YFSETQ. This CDR3 spans 16 amino acids. Primers included in the PCR were 60 Vbeta and 13 Jbeta primers. Using immunoSEQ multiplex PCR, the repertoire was profiled, and TCRdb retains in-frame clones only, with some absent. The sample has 170,000 or so clones, around nine tenths seen once. As concerns this clone: Its antigen is not identified.

Broader study findings: Reports state that TCR beta sequences accurately predicted most subjects' HLA-A and HLA-B alleles.

The sample was PBMCs. The chain combines TRBV5-1 with TRBJ1-1; 8 positions match TRBD1. The clonotype originates from a woman aged 18-29 years in good health and CMV-seronegative. CDR3 amino acids: CASSQKEGGGQVEAFF. In DNA, the CDR3 is TGCGCCAGCAGCCAAAAAGAGGGCGGGGGACAGGTTGAAGCTTTCTTT. Full variable domain (remainder filled in from reference TRBV5-1 and TRBJ1-1): KAGVTQTPRYLIKTRGQQVTLSCSPISGHRSVSWYQQTPGQGLQFLFEYFSETQRNKGNFPGRFSGRQFSNSRSEMNVSTLELGDSALYLCASSQKEGGGQVEAFFGQGTRLTVV.